These 18 T cell receptor beta chains originate from one sample sequenced in a study of shared clonotypes between healthy human individuals (dated by TCRdb to the early 2020s). Libraries were built with the immunoSEQ multiplex PCR assay. What TCRdb holds here is the immuneACCESS table cut down to in-frame rearrangements. Part of the clones is not present; checked against another copy, under half of the missing clones reflect an unresolved V gene, and the others are unexplained. Counted in this sample were about 1.5 million clones; approximately 98% of them appeared once. The top ten constitute roughly 0.42% of the sample. The sequenced sample consisted of naive CD4+ T cells sorted from blood. Taken with the paper, the label for cell subset or site translates to: CD45RA+ positively selected. The receptors derive from a young man in good health.

V and J are TRBV5-4 and TRBJ2-7; perhaps TRBD2 as D (6 bases). V was cut by 4 bases and J by 3 bases, with 11 bases left in between. The CDR3 sequence is 13 residues long. Germline CDR1 is SGHNT and CDR2 is YYREEE (reference sequence). In DNA, the CDR3 is TGTGCCAGCAGCCACGGACTAATCTACGAGCAGTACTTC. It translates to CASSHGLIYEQYF.

J is TRBJ2-1 and V is TRBV20-1; no firm D call. This CDR3 has 10 residues. Looked up from germline, CDR1 is DFQATT and CDR2 is SNEGSKA (reference sequence). Trimming shortened V by 5 bases and J by 9 bases, and 8 bases separated the two germline ends. Here the CDR3 reads CSADWGEQFF. The DNA for the CDR3 is TGCAGTGCTGATTGGGGTGAGCAGTTCTTC.

The rearrangement uses TRBV5-6 and TRBJ1-3; 7 bases are a match to TRBD1. CDR1 is SGHDT and CDR2 is YYEEEE in the germline V gene. J gave up 1 base and V 0 bases, and 1 base lay outside the gene matches. The CDR3 contains 15 residues. In DNA, the CDR3 is TGTGCCAGCAGCTTGGCAGGGGGGTCTGGAAACACCATATATTTT. This encodes CASSLAGGSGNTIYF.

The chain couples TRBV10-3 to TRBJ1-2; D perhaps matches TRBD1 (5 bases). From germline, CDR1 is ENHRY and CDR2 SYGVKD. Trimming pared 7 bases from V and 6 bases from J, leaving 15 bases between. The CDR3 covers 13 residues. The CDR3 reads CAIKEDGGHGYTF. The CDR3 bases are TGTGCCATCAAGGAGGACGGGGGACATGGCTACACCTTC.

The CDR3 loop reads CASSLANMGNEQFF. CDR3 in DNA: TGTGCCAGCAGCTTGGCCAACATGGGCAATGAGCAGTTCTTC. The chain carries TRBV5-4 and TRBJ2-1; D is undetermined. In germline, CDR1 is SGHNT, CDR2 YYREEE (reference sequence). The CDR3 runs to 14 residues. V lost 0 bases and J lost 6, with 10 bases in between.

The chain carries TRBV5-4 and TRBJ2-2; a weak D match, TRBD2 (5 bases). Trimming stripped 0 bases from V and 3 bases from J, with 9 bases between. The germline V gene has CDR1 SGHNT and CDR2 YYREEE (reference sequence). The length of the CDR3 is 15 residues. The CDR3 DNA reads TGTGCCAGCAGCTTGGGGCGGGTAGACACCGGGGAGCTGTTTTTT. It translates to CASSLGRVDTGELFF.

This chain uses TRBV18 with TRBJ1-1; perhaps TRBD1 as D (5 bases). The CDR3 is 14 residues long. The germline gives CDR1 KGHSH, CDR2 LQKENI. V lost 0 bases to trimming and J lost 8 bases, with 13 bases between them. The CDR3 here is CASSPPSRASEAFF. The CDR3 DNA reads TGTGCCAGCTCACCACCCAGCAGGGCTTCGGAAGCTTTCTTT.

The chain employs TRBV7-3 and TRBJ2-1, with TRBD2 identical over 8 bases. CDR1 SGHTA and CDR2 FQGTGA come from the germline V gene. This CDR3 is 15 amino acids long. Trimming took 6 bases from V and 4 from J; bases not matched to a gene: 8. CDR3: CASSTGLAGYNEQFF. DNA of the CDR3: TGTGCCAGCAGTACCGGACTAGCAGGTTACAATGAGCAGTTCTTC.

V is TRBV4-1 and J is TRBJ2-6, with 10 bases aligning to TRBD1. The V and J ends lost 4 bases and 1 base, in that order; junction bases with no gene match: 10. There are 19 residues in the CDR3. Germline V gene data show CDR1 as MGHRA and CDR2 as YSYEKL. The CDR3 protein is CASSPSGQGRVSGANVLTF. The CDR3 nucleotides read TGCGCCAGCAGCCCCTCGGGACAGGGGCGGGTATCTGGGGCCAACGTCCTGACTTTC.

CDR3 coding DNA: TGCGCCAGCAGCCTGGAGGGGGGTAGTATTGAAAAACTGTTTTTT. Amino acid sequence: CASSLEGGSIEKLFF. This chain uses TRBV5-1 with TRBJ1-4, with a possible D match to TRBD1 (6 bases). CDR1 and CDR2 from the germline V gene are SGHRS and YFSETQ. The CDR3 runs 15 residues. V was shortened by 4 bases and J by 7 bases, with 17 bases between the two germline ends.

The rearrangement joins TRBV6-5 to TRBJ1-5, with no clear D. This CDR3 is built from 15 residues. The germline V gene has CDR1 MNHEY and CDR2 SVGAGI. V lost 0 bases, J lost 7 bases, and 13 bases lay in between. The CDR3 bases are TGTGCCAGCAGTTACTCGAGTATGGTTTTGCAGCCCCAGCATTTT. Its protein product is CASSYSSMVLQPQHF.

This clone showed up just once. CDR3 DNA: TGTGCCAGCTCACCACCCCGGCCAGGGGGAGGGGACCAAGAGACCCAGTACTTC. Amino acid sequence: CASSPPRPGGGDQETQYF. The chain is built from TRBV18 and TRBJ2-5; the D gene could be TRBD1 or TRBD2 (7 bases each). Germline-derived CDR1 and CDR2 are KGHSH and LQKENI. CDR3 length: 18 residues. The V and J ends lost 0 bases and 0 bases respectively, with 17 bases between them.

J is TRBJ2-2 and V is TRBV5-5; D is undetermined. The CDR3 extends over 13 amino acids. The V gene's germline CDR1 is SGHKS and CDR2 YYEKEE (reference sequence). V lost 2 bases and J 5 bases, leaving 7 bases between the germline ends. This CDR3 reads CASSFPNTGELFF. The CDR3 DNA reads TGTGCCAGCAGCTTCCCCAATACCGGGGAGCTGTTTTTT.

CDR3 in amino acids: CSVAVPADTQYF. The CDR3 bases are TGCAGCGTTGCCGTCCCAGCAGATACGCAGTATTTT. The chain carries TRBV29-1 and TRBJ2-3; unclear D gene. The germline gives CDR1 SQVTM, CDR2 ANQGSEA. The CDR3 contains 12 residues. The germline V and J ends were trimmed by 4 bases and 4 bases, with 9 bases remaining between them.

The CDR3 here is CASSQGQTGSYEQYF. The CDR3, as DNA: TGTGCCAGCAGCCAAGGTCAGACAGGCTCCTACGAGCAGTACTTC. The chain combines TRBV14 with TRBJ2-7; D may be TRBD1 (6 bases). Trimming pared 1 base from V and 0 bases from J, leaving 10 bases between. The CDR3 loop spans 15 amino acids. Looked up from germline, CDR1 is SGHDN and CDR2 is FVKESK.

As concerns this clone: The junction does not match germline at one end; this may be a read error. The chain combines TRBV29-1 with TRBJ2-1, with D perhaps TRBD1 (5 bases). The CDR3 consists of 13 residues. Germline values: CDR1 SQVTM, CDR2 ANQGSEA. CDR3 sequence reads: CSLWGGSSNEQFF. The CDR3 nucleotides are TGCAGCCTGTGGGGCGGATCCTCCAATGAGCAGTTCTTC.

The J gene is TRBJ2-7, the V gene TRBV6-1; 8 bases align to TRBD1. Losses at the gene ends were 7 bases for V and 5 bases for J; bases not matched to a gene: 10. The CDR3 has 14 amino acids. Germline CDR1 is MNHNS and CDR2 is SASEGT. In nucleotides, the CDR3 is TGTGCCAGCAAGAGGACAGGGAGCGTCCACGAGCAGTACTTC. Translating gives CASKRTGSVHEQYF.

The chain uses TRBV7-9 and TRBJ2-5, with 11 nucleotides matching TRBD2. Germline V lookup: CDR1 SEHNR, CDR2 FQNEAQ (reference sequence). Germline trimming cut 3 bases from V and 5 bases from J; bases unmatched to any gene: 8. The CDR3 loop spans 16 amino acids. CDR3 in DNA: TGTGCCAGCAGCTTTTTAGCGGGAGGGCCGGTGGAGACCCAGTACTTC. The encoded protein is CASSFLAGGPVETQYF. The variable domain in full, completed from reference TRBV7-9 and TRBJ2-5, reads DTGVSQNPRHKITKRGQNVTFRCDPISEHNRLYWYRQTLGQGPEFLTYFQNEAQLEKSRLLSDRFSAERPKGSFSTLEIQRTEQGDSAMYLCASSFLAGGPVETQYFGPGTRLLVL.